The 28 T cell receptor beta chains below come from one sample, sequenced in a study of T cells of healthy individuals. One entry per CDR3 protein results from TCRdb running MiXCR on the 5' RACE reads. Of 40,000 to 60,000 distinct CDR3 sequences in the sample, 14% to 15% were seen once. The origin of the receptors is a human donor in good health.

This clonotype was recorded at least ten times. J is TRBJ1-6 and V is TRBV7-2; D may be TRBD1 (6 bases). In germline, CDR1 is SGHTA, CDR2 FQGNSA. The CDR3 extends over 15 amino acids. V was shortened by 1 base and J by 8 bases, with 12 bases between the two germline ends. This CDR3 is CASSLVGGRDSPLHF. DNA of the CDR3: TGTGCCAGCAGCTTAGTAGGGGGGCGCGATTCACCCCTCCACTTT.

The sample holds a few counts of this clonotype. The chain links TRBV6-2 or TRBV6-3 to TRBJ2-2; 12 nucleotides agree with TRBD2. Losses at the gene ends were 3 bases for V and 0 bases for J; bases not matched to a gene: 2. The CDR3 covers 17 residues. In germline, CDR1 is MNHEY, CDR2 SVGEGT. CDR3 sequence: CASSYGLAGPNTGELFF. As DNA, the CDR3 is TGTGCCAGCAGTTATGGACTAGCGGGACCGAACACCGGGGAGCTGTTTTTT.

This clonotype came up a few times. The chain employs TRBV18 and TRBJ2-5; 10 positions agree with TRBD1. Germline values: CDR1 KGHSH, CDR2 LQKENI. The CDR3 totals 15 residues. J lost 5 bases, V lost 3 bases, and 6 bases had no gene match. As DNA, the CDR3 is TGTGCCAGCTCACCGGAGACAGGGGGCGAGGAGACCCAGTACTTC. It yields the protein CASSPETGGEETQYF.

For the CDR3, the DNA is TGTGCCAGCCTCCCCACCGACGACCTCAACCGGAATGAGCAGTTCTTC. Its translation: CASLPTDDLNRNEQFF. This chain connects TRBV28 to TRBJ2-1; D gene unclear. Germline V lookup: CDR1 MDHEN, CDR2 SYDVKM. This CDR3 is 16 amino acids long. The V and J ends lost 8 bases and 7 bases respectively, with 24 bases between them.

The gene calls are TRBV24-1 and TRBJ2-1; the D call may be TRBD1 or TRBD2 (5 bases each). The CDR3 is 14 amino acids. Looked up from germline, CDR1 is KGHDR and CDR2 is SFDVKD. V shed 1 base and J shed 4 bases, with 7 bases lying between them. For the CDR3, the DNA is TGTGCCACCAGTGATTTTTGGGGGTACAATGAGCAGTTCTTC. It codes for CATSDFWGYNEQFF.

This clonotype was picked up a small number of times. V gene TRBV24-1 combines with J gene TRBJ2-1, with TRBD2 matching 9 bases. The germline V gene has CDR1 KGHDR and CDR2 SFDVKD. With V trimmed by 12 bases and J by 0 bases, 2 bases remained unmatched. The CDR3 has 13 residues. The CDR3 DNA sequence: TGTGCCGCTAGCGGGAACTCCTACAATGAGCAGTTCTTC. Its protein product is CAASGNSYNEQFF.

The V gene is TRBV6-1, the J gene TRBJ1-1; D might be TRBD1 (5 bases). The CDR3 runs to 13 residues. The germline CDR1 and CDR2 sequences are MNHNS and SASEGT. Trimming took off 4 bases at V and 4 bases at J, with 10 bases between the two ends. This chain's CDR3 is CASSVGQVTEAFF. The CDR3 DNA reads TGTGCCAGCAGTGTGGGGCAGGTCACTGAAGCTTTCTTT.

This clonotype was counted ten times or more. The V gene is TRBV6-1, the J gene TRBJ2-7; 9 nucleotides line up with TRBD2. From germline, CDR1 is MNHNS and CDR2 SASEGT. This CDR3 has 14 residues. V lost 4 bases to trimming and J lost 7 bases; unmatched junction nucleotides: 8. This CDR3 is CASSGNSGSREQYF. The CDR3 nucleotides read TGTGCCAGCAGTGGAAATAGCGGGAGTCGGGAGCAGTACTTC.

This clonotype was counted between two and nine times. J is TRBJ1-4 and V is TRBV9; D is uncertain. V lost 1 base and J 7 bases, leaving 11 bases between the germline ends. Per the germline V gene, CDR1 is SGDLS and CDR2 is YYNGEE. This CDR3 comprises 14 residues. The CDR3 sequence: CASSVSGFGEKLFF. The CDR3 DNA sequence: TGTGCCAGCAGCGTATCGGGATTTGGTGAAAAACTGTTTTTT.

This clonotype was seen ten or more times. The chain recombines TRBV5-1 with TRBJ2-7, with 7 bases matching TRBD2. Germline values: CDR1 SGHRS, CDR2 YFSETQ. With 5 bases clipped from V and 2 bases from J, the junction kept 7 bases outside the gene matches. This CDR3 is 14 amino acids long. CDR3 region: CASRERDLTYEQYF. In nucleotides, the CDR3 is TGCGCCAGCAGGGAGCGGGACCTAACCTACGAGCAGTACTTC.

This chain links TRBV12-3 or TRBV12-4 with TRBJ1-1; D may be TRBD1 (5 bases). V was clipped by 5 bases and J by 4 bases, with 17 bases between them. This CDR3 region has 15 residues. The CDR3 DNA is TGTGCCAGCAGTCGACCTCAGGGAGTCGGCACTGAAGCTTTCTTT. Translation gives CASSRPQGVGTEAFF.

J is TRBJ1-6 and V is TRBV4-3; D is unresolved. Trimming stripped 0 bases from V and 6 bases from J, with 9 bases between. The CDR3 is 15 residues long. The germline gives CDR1 LGHNA, CDR2 YSLEER. In nucleotides, the CDR3 is TGCGCCAGCAGCCAAGAACGTTGGACTAATTCACCCCTCCACTTT. This sequence encodes CASSQERWTNSPLHF.

There are many counts of this clonotype. V and J are TRBV24-1 and TRBJ1-1; 8 nucleotides line up with TRBD1. J was trimmed by 5 bases and V by 4 bases; bases with no gene match: 8. The CDR3 totals 15 residues. Per the germline V gene, CDR1 is KGHDR and CDR2 is SFDVKD. As DNA, the CDR3 is TGTGCCACCAGTGAAGGGACAGGAGAGTTTACTGAAGCTTTCTTT. It specifies CATSEGTGEFTEAFF.

This chain connects TRBV2 to TRBJ2-2; no firm D call. This CDR3 is 14 amino acids long. V shed 7 bases and J shed 8 bases, with 17 bases lying between them. Germline V lookup: CDR1 SNHLY, CDR2 FYNNEI. For the CDR3, the DNA is TGTGCCAGCACTACCACCCATTCGTCGGGGGAGCTGTTTTTT. This translates into CASTTTHSSGELFF.

This chain joins TRBV7-9 and TRBJ1-1, with D uncertain. CDR1 is SEHNR and CDR2 is FQNEAQ in the germline V gene (reference sequence). Trimming stripped 3 bases from V and 0 bases from J, with 8 bases between. The CDR3 spans 14 residues. As DNA, the CDR3 is TGTGCCAGCAGCTTCGCAGAGATGAACACTGAAGCTTTCTTT. It translates to CASSFAEMNTEAFF.

This sequence joins TRBV5-1 and TRBJ2-1; 8 bases match TRBD2. The CDR3 covers 16 residues. J lost 2 bases, V lost 2 bases, and 6 bases had no gene match. Germline lookup yields CDR1 SGHRS and CDR2 YFSETQ. This CDR3 reads CASSLFGSGAYNEQFF. The CDR3 DNA sequence: TGCGCCAGCAGCTTATTCGGTAGCGGGGCCTACAATGAGCAGTTCTTC.

In regard to this clonotype: The junction departs from the called germline gene at one end, perhaps through a read error. The CDR3 DNA is TGTGCCGGCAGTTCCCCCTCGGCTTCTGGGGCCAACGTCCTGACCTTC. This codes for CAGSSPSASGANVLTF. This chain connects TRBV6-5 to TRBJ2-6; TRBD1 is a possible D gene (5 bases). Germline V gene lookup returns CDR1 MNHEY and CDR2 SVGAGI. The CDR3 is made up of 16 amino acids.

This clonotype has a count of ten or more. J is TRBJ2-5 and V is TRBV5-1, with 7 bases identical to TRBD2. Trimming at V came to 6 bases and at J to 2 bases, leaving 4 bases not matched to a gene. The CDR3 loop spans 13 amino acids. CDR1 is SGHRS and CDR2 is YFSETQ in the germline V gene. The chain's CDR3 is CASKASGQETQYF. CDR3 DNA: TGCGCCAGCAAGGCTAGCGGACAAGAGACCCAGTACTTC.

V and J are TRBV27 and TRBJ2-1; TRBD2 aligns across 9 bases. Germline-derived CDR1 and CDR2 are MNHEY and SMNVEV (reference sequence). The CDR3 is 15 residues long. The junction had 7 bases not matched to a gene; V was cut back by 3 bases and J by 7 bases. In nucleotides, the CDR3 is TGTGCCAGCAGTTTGCCCAGCGGGGGGTGGAATGAGCAGTTCTTC. Its protein is CASSLPSGGWNEQFF.

At least ten counts were recorded for this clonotype. The chain recombines TRBV7-2 with TRBJ1-5; D may be TRBD1 (5 bases). Germline CDR1 reads SGHTA; CDR2 reads FQGNSA. The CDR3 length is 15 residues. Trimming stripped 4 bases from V and 3 bases from J, with 13 bases between. Here the CDR3 DNA reads TGTGCCAGCAGCTCCTGGGACGCAGACAATCAGCCCCAGCATTTT. This encodes CASSSWDADNQPQHF.

V usage is TRBV20-1 and J usage is TRBJ2-3; no firm D call. This CDR3 spans 15 amino acids. Trimming removed 0 bases at V and 2 bases at J, with 12 bases between. Germline values: CDR1 DFQATT, CDR2 SNEGSKA (reference sequence). The DNA of the CDR3 is TGCAGTGCTAGAGATCGGGCAGGTACCACAGATACGCAGTATTTT. This sequence encodes CSARDRAGTTDTQYF.

CDR3 nucleotide sequence: TGTGCCAGTAGTAGGAAGCTGGTCGGGCAGGGGTTAGTTCCCTTGATGGAGACCCAGTACTTC. Protein: CASSRKLVGQGLVPLMETQYF. This chain connects TRBV19 to TRBJ2-5, with D possibly TRBD1 on 6 matching bases. CDR1 is LNHDA, CDR2 SQIVND, per germline (reference sequence). This CDR3 region has 21 residues. The V and J ends lost 4 bases and 5 bases respectively, with 35 bases between them.

In this sample, this clonotype turned up many times. The chain joins TRBV20-1 to TRBJ2-5; D not certain. The length of the CDR3 is 10 residues. The germline CDR1 and CDR2 sequences are DFQATT and SNEGSKA (reference sequence). V was trimmed by 5 bases and J by 5 bases, leaving 6 bases between them. The CDR3 DNA follows: TGCAGTGCTGTGTTGGAGACCCAGTACTTC. Translating gives CSAVLETQYF.

This clonotype was seen many times. CDR3: CASSPEGGRVSYEQYF. CDR3 nucleotide sequence: TGCGCCAGCAGCCCCGAGGGGGGCAGGGTCTCCTACGAGCAGTACTTC. The chain has TRBV4-1 and TRBJ2-7; D is possibly TRBD1 or TRBD2 (6 bases each). Germline V lookup: CDR1 MGHRA, CDR2 YSYEKL. The CDR3 contains 16 residues. V gave up 4 bases and J gave up 0 bases, with 16 bases separating them.

CDR3 in DNA: TGTGCCAGCAGTGGGGGACCGGGCCAGGGGTATGGCTACACCTTC. Translation: CASSGGPGQGYGYTF. The rearrangement links TRBV2 to TRBJ1-2; a possible D gene is TRBD1 (6 bases). From germline, CDR1 is SNHLY and CDR2 FYNNEI. V lost 4 bases, J lost 5 bases, and 17 bases lay in between. This CDR3 is built from 15 residues.

This clonotype was counted at least ten times. V is TRBV5-1 and J is TRBJ1-1; D possibly corresponds to TRBD1 (5 bases). The V and J ends lost 4 bases and 0 bases respectively, with 10 bases between them. This CDR3 is 14 amino acids long. Per germline, CDR1 SGHRS and CDR2 YFSETQ. The CDR3 DNA is TGCGCCAGCAGCCCAGGGTCCATGAACACTGAAGCTTTCTTT. Protein sequence: CASSPGSMNTEAFF.

The genes are TRBV2 and TRBJ2-1, with TRBD2 as a possible D gene (7 bases). Germline values: CDR1 SNHLY, CDR2 FYNNEI. Trimming cost V 4 bases and J 8 bases, with 12 bases left between them. This CDR3 spans 13 amino acids. This CDR3 reads CASSGGRGDEQFF. CDR3 DNA: TGTGCCAGCAGTGGAGGGAGGGGGGATGAGCAGTTCTTC.

This sequence joins TRBV9 and TRBJ2-6; possibly TRBD1 or TRBD2 for D (5 bases each). Per germline, CDR1 SGDLS and CDR2 YYNGEE. The CDR3 runs 19 residues. The V and J ends lost 2 bases and 2 bases respectively, with 20 bases between them. DNA of the CDR3: TGTGCCAGCAGCGTGGCCCCCGGGACCCGGGCACCTGGGGCCAACGTCCTGACTTTC. It translates to CASSVAPGTRAPGANVLTF.